Below are 23 T cell receptor beta chains sequenced from a single sample in a study of cytomegalovirus exposure and HLA in healthy donors. Use of 60 Vbeta and 13 Jbeta primers characterized the PCR. Produced via immunoSEQ multiplex PCR; TCRdb's table is partial and in-frame only. The sample has some 150,000 clones; 75% to 85% are singletons. The sequenced material came from PBMCs. The receptors here all came from a woman in her forties in good health and CMV-seropositive.

This clone was detected only once. This chain connects TRBV19 to TRBJ2-2; perhaps TRBD2 as D (5 bases). This CDR3 is built from 16 residues. CDR1 is LNHDA, CDR2 SQIVND, per germline (reference sequence). V was clipped by 6 bases and J by 0 bases, with 14 bases between them. CDR3 DNA: TGTGCCAGTAGCCTTAGAGGGCCGGCGAACACCGGGGAGCTGTTTTTT. Amino acid sequence: CASSLRGPANTGELFF.

V is TRBV7-8 and J is TRBJ1-1, with D uncertain. Germline CDR1 and CDR2: SGHVS and FQNEAQ. The CDR3 spans 12 residues. Trimming took 1 base from V and 5 from J, leaving 5 bases between them. CDR3 DNA sequence: TGTGCCAGCAGCTTAGAGAGGACTGAAGCTTTCTTT. This translates into CASSLERTEAFF.

The CDR3 coding sequence is TGCAGCGTTGAAGATCAAAGACTAGCGGGAGGTGAGCAGTACTTC. It translates to CSVEDQRLAGGEQYF. The chain couples TRBV29-1 to TRBJ2-7; 13 nucleotides line up with TRBD2. Germline V gene sequence: CDR1 SQVTM, CDR2 ANQGSEA. The CDR3 spans 15 residues. V was pared by 0 bases and J by 7 bases, with 6 bases of the junction left unmatched.

V usage is TRBV5-5 and J usage is TRBJ2-3; no clear D gene. From germline, CDR1 is SGHKS and CDR2 YYEKEE (reference sequence). V was clipped by 4 bases and J by 5 bases, with 8 bases between them. CDR3 length equals 12 residues. In DNA, the CDR3 is TGTGCCAGCAGCCACATTGGAGATACGCAGTATTTT. Its protein product is CASSHIGDTQYF.

J is TRBJ1-2 and V is TRBV4-1; the D is unclear. The CDR3 is 14 amino acids. Between the trimmed V and J ends, which lost 5 bases and 4 bases, there was a span of 14 bases. CDR1 is MGHRA and CDR2 is YSYEKL in the germline V gene. CDR3 loop: CASSDAGSPYGYTF. The CDR3 nucleotides read TGCGCCAGCAGCGACGCGGGGAGCCCCTATGGCTACACCTTC.

The rearrangement uses TRBV4-1 and TRBJ2-7; 9 bases map to TRBD2. This CDR3 contains 14 residues. Germline CDR1 MGHRA, CDR2 YSYEKL. J was trimmed by 3 bases and V by 4 bases; bases with no gene match: 4. CDR3 nucleotide sequence: TGCGCCAGCAGCCGCCTGACTAGCGGCTACGAGCAGTACTTC. Translation: CASSRLTSGYEQYF.

The genes are TRBV7-9 and TRBJ1-2; 9 bases line up with TRBD1. From germline, CDR1 is SEHNR and CDR2 FQNEAQ (reference sequence). The CDR3 consists of 13 residues. Trimming removed 5 bases from V and 6 bases from J; junction bases left unmatched: 4. The CDR3 loop is CASSRWTGDGYTF. The CDR3 DNA follows: TGTGCCAGCAGCCGATGGACAGGGGATGGCTACACCTTC.

The V call is TRBV5-1, the J call TRBJ2-2, with D possibly being TRBD2 (5 bases). The CDR3 is 15 residues long. The germline V gene has CDR1 SGHRS and CDR2 YFSETQ. V lost 0 bases and J lost 6, with 12 bases in between. The CDR3 region has the DNA TGCGCCAGCAGCTTGGTGGCGGGTTCCCCCGGGGAGCTGTTTTTT. Protein sequence: CASSLVAGSPGELFF.

The chain is built from TRBV9 and TRBJ2-2; D uncertain. Germline V gene sequence: CDR1 SGDLS, CDR2 YYNGEE. There are 15 residues in the CDR3. V was pared by 0 bases and J by 1 base, with 7 bases between. This CDR3 is CASSVAQKNTGELFF. The CDR3, as DNA: TGTGCCAGCAGCGTAGCTCAGAAGAACACCGGGGAGCTGTTTTTT.

The rearrangement links TRBV25-1 to TRBJ2-1; TRBD2 is a possible D gene (6 bases). CDR1 is MGHDK and CDR2 is SYGVNS in the germline V gene. The CDR3 covers 12 residues. V lost 6 bases and J 6 bases, leaving 9 bases between the germline ends. CDR3 bases: TGTGCCAGCAGAAAGACTAGCAATGAGCAGTTCTTC. The encoded protein is CASRKTSNEQFF.

The genes are TRBV6-5 and TRBJ2-5; the D is unclear. The closer fit of TRBJ2-7 to the DNA end suggests the J call may be wrong. The length of the CDR3 is 16 residues. Germline lookup yields CDR1 MNHEY and CDR2 SVGAGI. CDR3 nucleotide sequence: TGTGCCAGCAGTTACTCGGTGGGCAAGACCTCCTACGAGCAGTACTTC. This translates into CASSYSVGKTSYEQYF.

This clone was recorded only once. The V gene is TRBV7-3, the J gene TRBJ2-1, with 8 bases that match TRBD2. The V gene's germline CDR1 is SGHTA and CDR2 FQGTGA. The J segment lost 6 bases and the V segment lost 5 bases, leaving 9 bases of the junction unmatched. The CDR3 totals 15 residues. The DNA of the CDR3 is TGTGCCAGCAGCCCGAGGCTAGCGGGTCGCAATGAGCAGTTCTTC. Translating gives CASSPRLAGRNEQFF.

The CDR3 bases are TGTGCCAGCTCACCACGAAAAGCTGGTAGCACAGATACGCAGTATTTT. Encoded protein: CASSPRKAGSTDTQYF. The V and J genes are TRBV18 and TRBJ2-3; D remains ambiguous. CDR3 length equals 16 residues. The germline V gene encodes CDR1 KGHSH and CDR2 LQKENI. Deletions cut 1 base from V and 0 bases from J, with 11 bases between.

The chain employs TRBV5-8 and TRBJ2-3, with D possibly matching TRBD2 (5 bases). The germline V gene encodes CDR1 SGHTS and CDR2 YDEGEE. Between the trimmed V and J ends, which lost 4 bases and 0 bases, there was a span of 12 bases. This CDR3 has 15 residues. DNA for the CDR3: TGTGCCAGCAGCCGAGGACTCGGGAGCACAGATACGCAGTATTTT. This encodes CASSRGLGSTDTQYF.

This chain links TRBV6-5 with TRBJ2-7; D call uncertain. Trimming took off 4 bases at V and 5 bases at J, with 6 bases between the two ends. Germline V gene sequence: CDR1 MNHEY, CDR2 SVGAGI. CDR3 length: 11 residues. CDR3 sequence (DNA): TGTGCCAGCAGTTTTCTCGACGAGCAGTACTTC. Amino acids: CASSFLDEQYF.

This clone was seen a few times. The CDR3 DNA is TGTGCCAGCAGTCACCGAGGGGAGGGGAATCAGCCCCAGCATTTT. Translating gives CASSHRGEGNQPQHF. The chain employs TRBV6-6 and TRBJ1-5; the D gene is possibly TRBD1 (5 bases). Per germline, CDR1 MNHNY and CDR2 SVGAGI (reference sequence). The CDR3 consists of 15 residues. V gave up 5 bases and J gave up 4 bases, with 15 bases separating them.

This clone was picked up one time. Sequence at one end of the junction differs from germline and may be a read error. The chain has TRBV7-7 and TRBJ2-5; TRBD2 matches at 8 bases. CDR1 SSHAT and CDR2 FNYEAQ come from the germline V gene (reference sequence). The CDR3 runs 15 residues. This CDR3 reads CASSLARAGAETQYF. CDR3 DNA sequence: TGTGCTAGCAGCTTAGCGAGAGCGGGAGCGGAGACCCAGTACTTC.

The gene calls are TRBV2 and TRBJ1-1; D unclear. CDR3 length: 13 amino acids. V was clipped by 6 bases and J by 4 bases, with 12 bases between them. Germline CDR1 is SNHLY and CDR2 is FYNNEI. The CDR3 DNA is TGTGCCAGCAGCGCCCGGGGTGGCACTGAAGCTTTCTTT. Translated, it gives CASSARGGTEAFF.

This clone was detected only a few times. The chain employs TRBV2 and TRBJ1-5, with D possibly matching TRBD1 (5 bases). The germline V gene has CDR1 SNHLY and CDR2 FYNNEI. The V end was cut by 4 bases, the J end by 4 bases, with 8 bases between. CDR3 length: 13 amino acids. The chain's CDR3 is CASSGGTNQPQHF. CDR3 nucleotides: TGTGCCAGCAGTGGGGGGACTAATCAGCCCCAGCATTTT.

This clone came up once. The CDR3 DNA follows: TGTGCCAGCAGTGCGCATAGCAATCAGCCCCAGCATTTT. Protein sequence: CASSAHSNQPQHF. This chain joins TRBV27 and TRBJ1-5; the D is unclear. CDR3 length equals 13 residues. The germline gives CDR1 MNHEY, CDR2 SMNVEV (reference sequence). The V end lost 5 bases, the J end lost 0 bases, and 5 bases lay between the germline ends.

V is TRBV5-1 and J is TRBJ2-2, with TRBD2 matching over 16 bases. The CDR3 has 19 residues. Losses at the gene ends were 0 bases for V and 4 bases for J; bases not matched to a gene: 6. CDR1 and CDR2 (germline): SGHRS, YFSETQ. CDR3 in DNA: TGCGCCAGCAGCTTGGCACCGGGACTAGCGGGAGGGGGCACCGGGGAGCTGTTTTTT. The encoded protein is CASSLAPGLAGGGTGELFF.

The CDR3 DNA sequence: TGCGCCAGCAGCTTGGTGTCCGGTAGCGCCTACAATGAGCAGTTCTTC. This gives the protein CASSLVSGSAYNEQFF. V is TRBV5-1 and J is TRBJ2-1; tentative D call: TRBD2 (5 bases). Germline lookup yields CDR1 SGHRS and CDR2 YFSETQ. The CDR3 is made up of 16 amino acids. The ends were cut back, 0 bases at V and 2 bases at J, with 12 bases in the middle.

With regard to this clone: This sample also contains other DNA sequences that code for the same CDR3. This chain links TRBV14 with TRBJ2-7; D gene uncertain. Trimming took 0 bases from V and 3 from J, leaving 6 bases between them. There are 13 residues in the CDR3. The germline CDR1 and CDR2 sequences are SGHDN and FVKESK. For the CDR3, the DNA is TGTGCCAGCAGCCAAGACCGGAGCTACGAGCAGTACTTC. This codes for CASSQDRSYEQYF.